These 27 T cell receptor beta chains share one sample of origin, sequenced in a study of OX40 agonist ivuxolimab in advanced cancers. Clones were read by immunoSEQ multiplex PCR, and TCRdb kept only the in-frame ones, dropping some. This table holds fewer than 35,000 clones, about 92% found once. This material consisted of CD4+ or CD8+ T cells sorted from blood, taken in a trial of the OX40 agonist ivuxolimab. The receptor set was obtained from an adult with an advanced solid tumor such as melanoma, head and neck, liver or kidney cancer.

The V call is TRBV7-8, the J call TRBJ2-7; 9 bases align to TRBD2. The germline V gene has CDR1 SGHVS and CDR2 FQNEAQ. The CDR3 contains 16 residues. The junction had 21 bases not matched to a gene; V was cut back by 6 bases and J by 12 bases. The DNA for the CDR3 is TGTGCCAGCAGGGGGCTTTTGGCGGGAGGGCCGGAGCAGGCGTACTTC. Translated, it gives CASRGLLAGGPEQAYF.

This clone appeared a single time. The gene calls are TRBV10-3 and TRBJ2-2; TRBD2 matches at 12 bases. The germline CDR1 and CDR2 sequences are ENHRY and SYGVKD. J was trimmed by 4 bases and V by 4 bases; bases with no gene match: 10. The CDR3 loop spans 18 amino acids. CDR3 residues: CAISGSSGGASPTGELFF. CDR3 bases: TGTGCCATCAGTGGGTCTAGCGGGGGGGCCTCTCCCACCGGGGAGCTGTTTTTT.

J is TRBJ2-7 and V is TRBV6-5, with 7 bases aligning to TRBD1. From germline, CDR1 is MNHEY and CDR2 SVGAGI. J was trimmed by 3 bases and V by 0 bases; bases with no gene match: 5. The CDR3 totals 15 residues. The CDR3 nucleotides read TGTGCCAGCAGTTACTCGAAGGGGACAGTCTACGAGCAGTACTTC. Translated, it gives CASSYSKGTVYEQYF.

The V call is TRBV5-1, the J call TRBJ1-4; no reliable D call. Looked up from germline, CDR1 is SGHRS and CDR2 is YFSETQ. V was clipped by 4 bases and J by 8 bases, with 15 bases between them. The CDR3 is 14 residues long. CDR3 region: CASSPGVLEEKLFF. DNA for the CDR3: TGCGCCAGCAGCCCGGGTGTTCTGGAGGAAAAACTGTTTTTT.

The CDR3 reads CASSPRDRGEQYF. The CDR3 DNA is TGTGCCAGCAGCCCCCGGGACAGGGGCGAGCAGTACTTC. The V and J genes are TRBV7-9 and TRBJ2-7, with TRBD1 matching over 10 bases. Germline CDR1 is SEHNR and CDR2 is FQNEAQ (reference sequence). This CDR3 comprises 13 residues. J gave up 6 bases and V 5 bases, and 4 bases lay outside the gene matches.

The chain couples TRBV9 to TRBJ2-7, with 9 bases identical to TRBD2. The germline gives CDR1 SGDLS, CDR2 YYNGEE. The V gene end was trimmed by 5 bases and the J gene end by 2 bases; junction bases not matched to a gene: 8. The CDR3 sequence is 15 residues long. The CDR3 DNA reads TGTGCCAGCAGTCCTTTTCTAGCGGGAACCTACGAGCAGTACTTC. It translates to CASSPFLAGTYEQYF.

The chain carries TRBV15 and TRBJ1-1; D gene ambiguous. The CDR3 runs 11 residues. V dropped 5 bases and J dropped 4 bases, with 5 bases sitting between them. The germline CDR1 and CDR2 sequences are LNHNV and YYDKDF (reference sequence). Here the CDR3 reads CATSVGTEAFF. Written as DNA, the CDR3 is TGTGCCACCAGCGTCGGCACTGAAGCTTTCTTT.

This clone was counted between two and nine times. The chain is built from TRBV5-6 and TRBJ1-1; 8 bases match TRBD1. The CDR3 has 15 amino acids. Germline lookup yields CDR1 SGHDT and CDR2 YYEEEE. Losses at the gene ends were 4 bases for V and 0 bases for J; bases not matched to a gene: 5. The CDR3 region has the DNA TGTGCCAGCAGCCCTCGGACAGGGATGAACACTGAAGCTTTCTTT. Its translation is CASSPRTGMNTEAFF.

J is TRBJ1-5 and V is TRBV19, with a weak D call TRBD1 (5 bases). This CDR3 comprises 14 residues. Trimming shortened V by 2 bases and J by 5 bases, and 10 bases separated the two germline ends. Looked up from germline, CDR1 is LNHDA and CDR2 is SQIVND (reference sequence). The CDR3 protein is CASSIRGSDQPQHF. The CDR3 bases are TGTGCCAGTAGTATAAGGGGATCCGATCAGCCCCAGCATTTT.

The rearrangement joins TRBV6-5 to TRBJ2-1, with unresolved D. Trimming took off 6 bases at V and 5 bases at J, with 17 bases between the two ends. Germline V gene lookup returns CDR1 MNHEY and CDR2 SVGAGI. The CDR3 is 15 amino acids. The DNA for the CDR3 is TGTGCCAGCAGCCTAATCTCCCGGGCAGACAATGAGCAGTTCTTC. As protein: CASSLISRADNEQFF.

The rearrangement joins TRBV27 to TRBJ1-2; D remains ambiguous. Germline V gene lookup returns CDR1 MNHEY and CDR2 SMNVEV (reference sequence). The V and J ends lost 6 bases and 0 bases respectively, with 5 bases between them. The CDR3 contains 12 residues. The CDR3 region is CASREANYGYTF. DNA of the CDR3: TGTGCCAGCAGGGAGGCTAACTATGGCTACACCTTC.

The V gene is TRBV5-6, the J gene TRBJ1-1; TRBD1 might be the D (5 bases). The CDR3 spans 14 residues. V lost 0 bases to trimming and J lost 1 base, with 7 bases between them. Germline V gene sequence: CDR1 SGHDT, CDR2 YYEEEE. The CDR3 nucleotides are TGTGCCAGCAGCTTGGGGGACCCGAACACTGAAGCTTTCTTT. Translating it yields CASSLGDPNTEAFF.

The chain links TRBV7-2 to TRBJ2-7; the D gene could be TRBD1 or TRBD2 (5 bases each). The CDR3 length is 13 residues. Germline V gene sequence: CDR1 SGHTA, CDR2 FQGNSA. With 7 bases removed from V and 7 bases from J, the gap between germline ends came to 17 bases. CDR3 sequence reads: CASTGTHRPEQYF. CDR3 sequence (DNA): TGTGCCAGCACAGGGACCCACCGACCTGAGCAGTACTTC. The full variable domain, with the rest looked up from reference TRBV7-2 and TRBJ2-7, is GAGVSQSPSNKVTEKGKDVELRCDPISGHTALYWYRQSLGQGLEFLIYFQGNSAPDKSGLPSDRFSAERTGGSVSTLTIQRTQQEDSAVYLCASTGTHRPEQYFGPGTRLTVT.

This chain connects TRBV6-5 to TRBJ1-6, with TRBD1 matching 8 bases. Germline CDR1 reads MNHEY; CDR2 reads SVGAGI. There are 13 residues in the CDR3. Trimming cost V 5 bases and J 7 bases; bases outside gene matches: 1. The CDR3 sequence is CASSRTGNSPLHF. CDR3 bases: TGTGCCAGCAGTAGGACAGGGAATTCACCCCTCCACTTT.

The J gene is TRBJ2-1, the V gene TRBV28, with 12 bases aligning to TRBD2. This CDR3 comprises 18 residues. Per germline, CDR1 MDHEN and CDR2 SYDVKM. The junction had 10 bases not matched to a gene; V was cut back by 5 bases and J by 2 bases. This chain's CDR3 is CASSPVLLAGGTYNEQFF. In DNA, the CDR3 is TGTGCCAGCAGTCCAGTTCTACTAGCGGGAGGCACCTACAATGAGCAGTTCTTC.

The chain employs TRBV14 and TRBJ2-1; D remains ambiguous. Between the trimmed V and J ends, which lost 1 base and 4 bases, there was a span of 14 bases. The CDR3 sequence is 16 residues long. Germline V CDR1 and CDR2: SGHDN, FVKESK. This chain's CDR3 is CASSQVSYGGYNEQFF. The CDR3 DNA sequence: TGTGCCAGCAGCCAAGTTTCTTACGGTGGATACAATGAGCAGTTCTTC. Filled out from reference TRBV14 and TRBJ2-1, the complete variable domain reads EAGVTQFPSHSVIEKGQTVTLRCDPISGHDNLYWYRRVMGKEIKFLLHFVKESKQDESGMPNNRFLAERTGGTYSTLKVQPAELEDSGVYFCASSQVSYGGYNEQFFGPGTRLTVL.

The rearrangement links TRBV7-9 to TRBJ2-1, with 8 bases matching TRBD2. Per the germline V gene, CDR1 is SEHNR and CDR2 is FQNEAQ (reference sequence). The V segment lost 0 bases and the J segment 2 bases; nucleotides outside the gene matches: 6. The CDR3 has 17 amino acids. This chain's CDR3 is CASSLASGTTTYNEQFF. CDR3 bases: TGTGCCAGCAGCTTAGCTAGCGGGACTACCACCTACAATGAGCAGTTCTTC. The whole variable domain, filled in from reference TRBV7-9 and TRBJ2-1, reads DTGVSQNPRHKITKRGQNVTFRCDPISEHNRLYWYRQTLGQGPEFLTYFQNEAQLEKSRLLSDRFSAERPKGSFSTLEIQRTEQGDSAMYLCASSLASGTTTYNEQFFGPGTRLTVL.

The V and J genes are TRBV19 and TRBJ2-7; 8 bases are a match to TRBD1. J was trimmed by 1 base and V by 4 bases; bases with no gene match: 6. This CDR3 spans 15 amino acids. Germline V lookup: CDR1 LNHDA, CDR2 SQIVND (reference sequence). CDR3 sequence reads: CASSTGQGMSYEQYF. The DNA for the CDR3 is TGTGCCAGTAGTACTGGACAGGGAATGTCCTACGAGCAGTACTTC.

The V and J genes are TRBV6-5 and TRBJ1-4; 9 bases are shared with TRBD1. This CDR3 is built from 13 residues. Germline CDR1 reads MNHEY; CDR2 reads SVGAGI. With V trimmed by 4 bases and J by 6 bases, 0 bases remained unmatched. The CDR3 DNA follows: TGTGCCAGCAGTTGGGACAGGGATGAAAAACTGTTTTTT. Translating it yields CASSWDRDEKLFF.

The chain carries TRBV19 and TRBJ2-7; D gene unclear. From germline, CDR1 is LNHDA and CDR2 SQIVND (reference sequence). The CDR3 length is 12 residues. Trimming stripped 3 bases from V and 6 bases from J, with 9 bases between. For the CDR3, the DNA is TGTGCCAGTAGTATCTCAGGACGCGAGCAGTACTTC. Translated, it gives CASSISGREQYF.

The V call is TRBV28, the J call TRBJ1-5; D not resolved. Germline V gives CDR1 MDHEN, CDR2 SYDVKM. This CDR3 region has 13 residues. Trimming stripped 2 bases from V and 7 bases from J, with 9 bases between. The CDR3 DNA is TGTGCCAGCAGTTTAAGGCAGGTGCAGCCCCAGCATTTT. Translation gives CASSLRQVQPQHF. Based on the CDR3 plus reference TRBV28 and TRBJ1-5, the full variable domain is DVKVTQSSRYLVKRTGEKVFLECVQDMDHENMFWYRQDPGLGLRLIYFSYDVKMKEKGDIPEGYSVSREKKERFSLILESASTNQTSMYLCASSLRQVQPQHFGDGTRLSIL.

The chain is built from TRBV11-3 and TRBJ2-3, with a possible D match to TRBD2 (6 bases). V lost 5 bases to trimming and J lost 4 bases, with 10 bases between them. Germline V gene sequence: CDR1 SGHNT, CDR2 YENEEA. The CDR3 has 13 residues. The CDR3 nucleotides read TGTGCCAGCAGCCTCGGGGGTGCAGATACGCAGTATTTT. Translated: CASSLGGADTQYF.

The rearrangement uses TRBV4-1 and TRBJ2-7, with 8 bases identical to TRBD2. CDR3 size: 15 residues. Trimming took 0 bases from V and 6 from J; bases not matched to a gene: 7. Germline V gene lookup returns CDR1 MGHRA and CDR2 YSYEKL. CDR3 bases: TGCGCCAGCAGCCAAGATCCCGGACTAGCTCGCGAGCAGTACTTC. This encodes CASSQDPGLAREQYF.

This chain joins TRBV5-6 and TRBJ2-7, with 7 nucleotides matching TRBD1. CDR3 size: 13 residues. CDR1 is SGHDT and CDR2 is YYEEEE in the germline V gene. The J segment lost 2 bases and the V segment lost 3 bases, leaving 2 bases of the junction unmatched. The CDR3 bases are TGTGCCAGCAGCTACGGGACAGCCTACGAGCAGTACTTC. Amino acids: CASSYGTAYEQYF. The entire variable domain, with the rest obtained from reference TRBV5-6 and TRBJ2-7, is as follows: DAGVTQSPTHLIKTRGQQVTLRCSPKSGHDTVSWYQQALGQGPQFIFQYYEEEERQRGNFPDRFSGHQFPNYSSELNVNALLLGDSALYLCASSYGTAYEQYFGPGTRLTVT.

The V gene is TRBV5-4, the J gene TRBJ2-7; the D gene is possibly TRBD1 (6 bases). The V end lost 6 bases, the J end lost 2 bases, and 15 bases lay between the germline ends. Germline V CDR1 and CDR2: SGHNT, YYREEE (reference sequence). This CDR3 has 14 amino acids. The CDR3 DNA reads as TGTGCCAGCACCCAGACAGGAGCAGCCTACGAGCAGTACTTC. Translating it yields CASTQTGAAYEQYF.

This chain joins TRBV7-9 and TRBJ1-1, with a weak D call TRBD1 (6 bases). The V gene's germline CDR1 is SEHNR and CDR2 FQNEAQ (reference sequence). With 5 bases removed from V and 1 base from J, the gap between germline ends came to 14 bases. This CDR3 region has 15 residues. The CDR3 sequence is CASSEAGGQNTEAFF. The DNA for the CDR3 is TGTGCCAGCAGCGAGGCGGGGGGGCAGAACACTGAAGCTTTCTTT.

This clone was observed a handful of times. V gene TRBV6-5 combines with J gene TRBJ1-1; 8 positions match TRBD1. V was clipped by 6 bases and J by 3 bases; unmatched bases: 3. This CDR3 region has 13 residues. Per the germline V gene, CDR1 is MNHEY and CDR2 is SVGAGI. The CDR3 sequence: CASRDRVYTEAFF. The CDR3 bases are TGTGCCAGCAGGGACAGGGTTTACACTGAAGCTTTCTTT.